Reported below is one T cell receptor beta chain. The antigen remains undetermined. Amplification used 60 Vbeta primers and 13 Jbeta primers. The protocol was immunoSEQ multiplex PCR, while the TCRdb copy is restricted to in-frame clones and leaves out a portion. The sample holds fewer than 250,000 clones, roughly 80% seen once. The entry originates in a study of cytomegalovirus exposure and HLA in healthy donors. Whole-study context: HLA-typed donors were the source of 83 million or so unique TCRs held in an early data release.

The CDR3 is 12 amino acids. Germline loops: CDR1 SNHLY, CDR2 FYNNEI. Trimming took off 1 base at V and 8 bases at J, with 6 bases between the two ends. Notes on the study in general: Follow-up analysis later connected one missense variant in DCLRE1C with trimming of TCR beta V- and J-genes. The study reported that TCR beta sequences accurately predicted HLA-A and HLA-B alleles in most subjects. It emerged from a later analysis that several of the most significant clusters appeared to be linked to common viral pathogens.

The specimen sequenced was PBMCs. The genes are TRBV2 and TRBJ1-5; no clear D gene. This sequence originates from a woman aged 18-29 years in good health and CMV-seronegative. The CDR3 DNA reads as TGTGCCAGCAGTGAAGAGAGGAAGCCCCAGCATTTT. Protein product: CASSEERKPQHF.